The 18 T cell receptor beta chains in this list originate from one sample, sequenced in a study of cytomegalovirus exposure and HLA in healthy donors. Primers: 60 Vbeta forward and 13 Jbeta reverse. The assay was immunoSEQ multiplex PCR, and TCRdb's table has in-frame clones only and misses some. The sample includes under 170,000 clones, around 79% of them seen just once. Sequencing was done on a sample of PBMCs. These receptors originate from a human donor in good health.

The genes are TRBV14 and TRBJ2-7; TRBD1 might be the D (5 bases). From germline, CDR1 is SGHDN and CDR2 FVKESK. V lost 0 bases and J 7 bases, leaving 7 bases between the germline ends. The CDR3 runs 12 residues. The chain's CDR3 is CASSQDRQEQYF. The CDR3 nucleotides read TGTGCCAGCAGCCAAGATCGACAGGAGCAGTACTTC.

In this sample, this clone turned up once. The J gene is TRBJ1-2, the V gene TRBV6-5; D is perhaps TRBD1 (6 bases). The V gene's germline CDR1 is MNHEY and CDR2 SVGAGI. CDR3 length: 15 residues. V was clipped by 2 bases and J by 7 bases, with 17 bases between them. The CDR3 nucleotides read TGTGCCAGCAGTTACGGGGGGGCGCAAATTCTTGGCTACACCTTC. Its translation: CASSYGGAQILGYTF.

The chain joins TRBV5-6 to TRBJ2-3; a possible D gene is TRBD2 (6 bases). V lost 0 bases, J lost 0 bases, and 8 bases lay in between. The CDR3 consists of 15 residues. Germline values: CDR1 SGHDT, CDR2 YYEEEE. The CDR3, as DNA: TGTGCCAGCAGCTTGGATCGGGGGAGCACAGATACGCAGTATTTT. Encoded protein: CASSLDRGSTDTQYF.

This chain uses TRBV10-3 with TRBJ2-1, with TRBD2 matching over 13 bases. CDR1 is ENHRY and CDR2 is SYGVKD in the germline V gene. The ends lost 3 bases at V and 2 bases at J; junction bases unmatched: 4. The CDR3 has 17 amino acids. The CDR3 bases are TGTGCCATCAGTGAATACGGGACTAGCGGGGCCTACAATGAGCAGTTCTTC. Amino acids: CAISEYGTSGAYNEQFF.

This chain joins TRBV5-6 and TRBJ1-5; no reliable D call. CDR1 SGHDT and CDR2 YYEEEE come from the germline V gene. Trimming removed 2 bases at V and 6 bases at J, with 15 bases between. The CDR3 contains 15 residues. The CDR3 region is CASSFRGGLGQPQHF. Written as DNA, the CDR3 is TGTGCCAGCAGCTTCCGGGGAGGGTTAGGTCAGCCCCAGCATTTT.

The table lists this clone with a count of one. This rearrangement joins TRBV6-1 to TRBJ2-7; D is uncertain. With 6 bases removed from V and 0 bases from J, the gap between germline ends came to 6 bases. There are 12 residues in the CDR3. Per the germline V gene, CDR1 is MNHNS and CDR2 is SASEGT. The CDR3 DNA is TGTGCCAGCAGGGTAGTCTCCTACGAGCAGTACTTC. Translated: CASRVVSYEQYF.

CDR3 nucleotides: TGTGCCAGCTTCAGGGATAGCGGGAGGCCCACCTACGAGCAGTACTTC. Translating gives CASFRDSGRPTYEQYF. The gene calls are TRBV2 and TRBJ2-7, with 10 nucleotides matching TRBD2. The germline gives CDR1 SNHLY, CDR2 FYNNEI. The CDR3 is 16 residues long. With V trimmed by 8 bases and J by 2 bases, 12 bases remained unmatched.

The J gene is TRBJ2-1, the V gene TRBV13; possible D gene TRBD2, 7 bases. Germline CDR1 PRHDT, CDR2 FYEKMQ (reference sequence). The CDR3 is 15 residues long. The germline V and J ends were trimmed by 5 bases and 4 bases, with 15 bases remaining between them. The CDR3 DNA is TGTGCCAGCAGCCCCGGGGGGCGGGGGTACAATGAGCAGTTCTTC. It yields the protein CASSPGGRGYNEQFF.

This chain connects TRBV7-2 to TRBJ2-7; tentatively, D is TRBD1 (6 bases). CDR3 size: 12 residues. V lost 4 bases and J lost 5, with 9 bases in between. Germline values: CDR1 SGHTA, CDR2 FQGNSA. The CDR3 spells CASSYRAHEQYF. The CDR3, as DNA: TGTGCCAGCAGCTACAGGGCCCACGAGCAGTACTTC.

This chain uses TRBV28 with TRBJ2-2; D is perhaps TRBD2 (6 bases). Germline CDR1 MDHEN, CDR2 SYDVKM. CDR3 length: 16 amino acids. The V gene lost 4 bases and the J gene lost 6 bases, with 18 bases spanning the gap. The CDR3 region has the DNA TGTGCCAGCAGTTCAACCCGGCCAGGAGGGCCCGGGGAGCTGTTTTTT. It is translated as CASSSTRPGGPGELFF.

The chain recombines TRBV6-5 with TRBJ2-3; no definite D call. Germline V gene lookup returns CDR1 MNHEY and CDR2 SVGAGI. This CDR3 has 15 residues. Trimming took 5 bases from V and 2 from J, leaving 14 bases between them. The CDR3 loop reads CASSRTLPHTDTQYF. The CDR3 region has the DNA TGTGCCAGCAGTCGCACATTGCCACACACAGATACGCAGTATTTT.

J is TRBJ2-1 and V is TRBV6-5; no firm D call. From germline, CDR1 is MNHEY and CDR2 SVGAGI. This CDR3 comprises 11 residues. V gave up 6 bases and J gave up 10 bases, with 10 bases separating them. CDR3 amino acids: CASRLSREQFF. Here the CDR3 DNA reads TGTGCCAGCAGACTTAGTAGAGAGCAGTTCTTC.

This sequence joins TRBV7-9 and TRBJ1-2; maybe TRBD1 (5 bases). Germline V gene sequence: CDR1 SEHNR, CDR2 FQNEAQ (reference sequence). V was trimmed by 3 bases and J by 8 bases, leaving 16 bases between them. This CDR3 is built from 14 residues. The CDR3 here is CASSLSRGGEGYTF. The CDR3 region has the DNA TGTGCCAGCAGCTTGTCCCGTGGGGGGGAAGGCTACACCTTC.

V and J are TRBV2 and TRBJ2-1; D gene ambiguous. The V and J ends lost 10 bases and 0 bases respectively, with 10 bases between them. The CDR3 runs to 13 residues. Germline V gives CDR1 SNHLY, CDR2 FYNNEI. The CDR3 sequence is CATYPISYNEQFF. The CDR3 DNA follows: TGTGCCACCTACCCAATCTCCTACAATGAGCAGTTCTTC.

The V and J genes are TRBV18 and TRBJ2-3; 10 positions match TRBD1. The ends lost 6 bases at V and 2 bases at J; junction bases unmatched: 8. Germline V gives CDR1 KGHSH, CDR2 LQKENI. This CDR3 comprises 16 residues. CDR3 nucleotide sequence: TGTGCCAGCTCTCCCGGGGACAGGGGCCTCACAGATACGCAGTATTTT. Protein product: CASSPGDRGLTDTQYF.

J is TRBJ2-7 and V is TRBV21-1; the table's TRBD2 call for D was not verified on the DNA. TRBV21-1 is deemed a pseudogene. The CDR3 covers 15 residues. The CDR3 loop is CASSPNSGSLYEQYF. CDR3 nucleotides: TGTGCCAGCAGCCCTAATAGCGGGAGTCTCTACGAGCAGTACTTC.

CDR3 loop: CASRQATEQYF. In DNA, the CDR3 is TGTGCCAGCAGACAGGCTACGGAGCAGTACTTC. The J gene is TRBJ2-7, the V gene TRBV2, with a tentative D call TRBD1 (5 bases). CDR1 is SNHLY, CDR2 FYNNEI, per germline. CDR3 length: 11 amino acids. Between the trimmed V and J ends, which lost 6 bases and 7 bases, there was a span of 10 bases.

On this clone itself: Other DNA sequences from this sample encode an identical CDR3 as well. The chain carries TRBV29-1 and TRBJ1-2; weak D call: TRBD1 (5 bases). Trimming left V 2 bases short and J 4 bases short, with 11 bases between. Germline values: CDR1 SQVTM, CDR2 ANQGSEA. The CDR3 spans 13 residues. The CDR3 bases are TGCAGCGTTGAATCCACAGGATTCTATGGCTACACCTTC. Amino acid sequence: CSVESTGFYGYTF. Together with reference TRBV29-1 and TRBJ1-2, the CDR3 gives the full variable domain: SAVISQKPSRDICQRGTSLTIQCQVDSQVTMMFWYRQQPGQSLTLIATANQGSEATYESGFVIDKFPISRPNLTFSTLTVSNMSPEDSSIYLCSVESTGFYGYTFGSGTRLTVV.